This note documents a single T cell receptor (beta chain) sequence. The target antigen is unknown. Per the authors' pipeline: Without quality scores, immunoSEQ junctional reads could not be filtered like full-length reads. Clones were read by immunoSEQ multiplex PCR, and TCRdb kept only the in-frame ones, dropping some. The V and J calls and clone size were taken over from that table, and D and trimming were inferred from the DNA. The top ten clones hold around 1.2% of a sample with about 1,900,000 clones, around 96% of them seen once. In the naive CD8 group, cells lacked CD45RO and were positively selected for CCR7, so terminally differentiated effector memory CD45RA+ cells were left out. The sample comes from a study of shared clonotypes between healthy human individuals. Study observations and caveats: The study generally estimated greater richness for naive than memory subsets. Sequencing depth was predicted to influence how clonotypes are shared among donors. Non-shared clonotypes displayed generation probabilities falling below those of clonotypes present in all four donors.

This CDR3 comprises 15 residues. The trim removed 3 bases at V and 5 bases at J, leaving 10 bases unmatched. Germline V gene lookup returns CDR1 LNHDA and CDR2 SQIVND (reference sequence). The clonotype originates from a man younger than 35 in good health. Sequencing was carried out using naive CD8+ T cells sorted from blood. The chain joins TRBV19 to TRBJ2-7; 7 bases agree with TRBD1. The CDR3 protein is CASSISWQGVDEQYF. CDR3 sequence (DNA): TGTGCCAGTAGTATCAGTTGGCAGGGGGTCGACGAGCAGTACTTC.